Here is one T cell receptor beta chain with its context. The count of this clone is one. The antigen this receptor binds is unknown. Qualities for individual bases were not recorded, and no much larger clone is one base off. TCRbeta CDR3 regions were amplified from genomic DNA by means of the immunoSEQ Assay, a bias-controlled multiplex PCR. Under the source paper's analysis protocol: The number of nucleated cells in each sample was estimated by amplification of reference gene primers within the assay. Sequence reads were collapsed and filtered to measure the absolute abundance of every unique TCRbeta CDR3 rearrangement. For each sample, productive Simpson clonality was calculated as the square root of Simpson's diversity index over productive rearrangements. The table comes from immuneACCESS by way of TCRdb, which keeps in-frame sequences with V and J called. Part of the clones is missing from these tables; in studies checked, under half for an unresolved V gene and the rest for unknown reasons. The DNA gave D and trimming, while V, J and clone size come from that table. The sample table shows 76,000 or so clones, and around 79% are seen once. The ten top clones hold roughly 11% of the sample.

This record belongs to a study of blood T cell repertoires in COVID-19 (TCRdb year 2020). Study-level background: Samples covering the acute and convalescent phases of COVID-19 were provided by collaborators in the United States, Italy and Spain. The samples were drawn from two sources: the first 160 participants of the ongoing ImmuneRACE study, and 1,200 or so subjects contributed by 6 global collaborators. Where available, HLA class I and class II types were taken from metadata supplied by the sample provider and were not determined by assay-based typing. Subjects who had been exposed to COVID-19, were actively infected with it, or had recovered from it provided the deeply sampled blood TCRbeta repertoires that made up the dataset. Sample metadata almost always included a de-identified subject ID, COVID-19 status, age in years and sex. The material from the prospective study consisted of cDNA or gDNA derived from T cells, B-cell-depleted T cells, or PBMCs. The repertoires were released in a freely available public database meant as a resource for research on the immune response to SARS-CoV-2. Findings and caveats that apply to the study as a whole: The amount of clinical and demographic metadata varied by source and participant and was provided uncurated.

In the germline V gene, CDR1 corresponds to SQVTM and CDR2 to ANQGSEA. A distance of 7 bases separates the germline ends of V and J, which lose 1 base and 1 base respectively. The CDR3 runs 13 amino acids, cysteine and phenylalanine included. Left in the record is the CDR3 DNA by itself, 39 bases read in frame from the first base. Each collaborating institution followed its own protocols to collect whole blood in K2EDTA tubes. For TCRbeta analysis, collaborators shipped samples as frozen whole blood, isolated PBMCs, or DNA extracted from either of those sample types. The source is a man in his fifties or sixties with acute or convalescent COVID-19. The chain is encoded by TRBV29-1 joined to TRBJ1-1; the D gene cannot be resolved reliably. Sequencing was performed on peripheral blood. The CDR3 corresponds to CSVEVSQNTEAFF. The bases are TGCAGCGTTGAAGTCTCACAGAACACTGAAGCTTTCTTT.